The sequence of this TCR beta chain was determined in a study of cytomegalovirus exposure and HLA in healthy donors. The table came from immunoSEQ multiplex PCR; TCRdb's copy has only in-frame clones and leaves some out. This table holds under 140,000 clones, approximately 90% found once. The CDR3 covers 16 residues. V lost 0 bases to trimming and J lost 0 bases; unmatched junction nucleotides: 3. Germline V gene sequence: CDR1 WSHSY, CDR2 SAAADI. The TCR sequence derives from a woman younger than 35 in good health and CMV-seronegative. The sequenced sample was PBMCs. V usage is TRBV10-2 and J usage is TRBJ2-3, with 7 nucleotides matching TRBD2. The CDR3 loop reads CASSESGGASTDTQYF. Here the CDR3 DNA reads TGCGCCAGCAGTGAGTCGGGAGGGGCGAGCACAGATACGCAGTATTTT.